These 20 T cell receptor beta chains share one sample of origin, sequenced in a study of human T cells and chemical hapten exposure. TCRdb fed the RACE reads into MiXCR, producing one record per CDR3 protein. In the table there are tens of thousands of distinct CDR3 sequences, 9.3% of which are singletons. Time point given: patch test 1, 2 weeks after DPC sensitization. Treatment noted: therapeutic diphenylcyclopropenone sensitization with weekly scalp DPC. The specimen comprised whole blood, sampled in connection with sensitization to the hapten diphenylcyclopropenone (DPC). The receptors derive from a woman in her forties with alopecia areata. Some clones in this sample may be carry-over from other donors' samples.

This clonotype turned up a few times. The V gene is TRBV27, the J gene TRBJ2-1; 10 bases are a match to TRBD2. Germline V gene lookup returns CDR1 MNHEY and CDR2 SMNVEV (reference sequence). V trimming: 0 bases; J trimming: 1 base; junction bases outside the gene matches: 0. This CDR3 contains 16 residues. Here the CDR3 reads CASSLSSGGSYNEQFF. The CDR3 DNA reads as TGTGCCAGCAGTTTATCTAGCGGGGGGTCCTACAATGAGCAGTTCTTC.

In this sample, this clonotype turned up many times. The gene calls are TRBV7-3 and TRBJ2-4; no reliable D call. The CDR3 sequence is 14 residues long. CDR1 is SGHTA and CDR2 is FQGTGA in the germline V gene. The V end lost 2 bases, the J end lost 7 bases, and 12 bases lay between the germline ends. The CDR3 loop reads CASSLDPADNIQYF. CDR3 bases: TGTGCCAGCAGCTTAGACCCCGCGGACAACATTCAGTACTTC.

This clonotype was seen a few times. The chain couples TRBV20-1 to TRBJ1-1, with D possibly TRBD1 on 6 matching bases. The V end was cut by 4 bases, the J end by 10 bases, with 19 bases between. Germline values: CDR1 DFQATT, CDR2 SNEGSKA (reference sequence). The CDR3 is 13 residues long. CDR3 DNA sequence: TGCAGTGCTAAAGCTGCGGGGGCTGGAAGAGCTTTCTTT. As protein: CSAKAAGAGRAFF.

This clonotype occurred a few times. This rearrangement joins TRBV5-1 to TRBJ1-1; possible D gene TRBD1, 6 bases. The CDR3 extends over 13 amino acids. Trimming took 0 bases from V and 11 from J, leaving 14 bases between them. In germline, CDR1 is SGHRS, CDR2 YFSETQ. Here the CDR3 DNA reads TGCGCCAGCAGCTTGGGGACAACAGGGAACGCTTTCTTT. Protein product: CASSLGTTGNAFF. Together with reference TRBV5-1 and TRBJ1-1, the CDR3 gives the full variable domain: KAGVTQTPRYLIKTRGQQVTLSCSPISGHRSVSWYQQTPGQGLQFLFEYFSETQRNKGNFPGRFSGRQFSNSRSEMNVSTLELGDSALYLCASSLGTTGNAFFGQGTRLTVV.

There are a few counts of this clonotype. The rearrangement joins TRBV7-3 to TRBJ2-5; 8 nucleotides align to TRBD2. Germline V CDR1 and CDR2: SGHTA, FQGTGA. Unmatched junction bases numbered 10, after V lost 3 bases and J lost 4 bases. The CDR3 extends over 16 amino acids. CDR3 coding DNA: TGTGCCAGCAGCTTGGCCAGCGGGGGTCTTTCAGAGACCCAGTACTTC. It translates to CASSLASGGLSETQYF. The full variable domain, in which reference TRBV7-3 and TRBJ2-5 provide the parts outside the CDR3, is GAGVSQTPSNKVTEKGKYVELRCDPISGHTALYWYRQSLGQGPEFLIYFQGTGAADDSGLPNDRFFAVRPEGSVSTLKIQRTERGDSAVYLCASSLASGGLSETQYFGPGTRLLVL.

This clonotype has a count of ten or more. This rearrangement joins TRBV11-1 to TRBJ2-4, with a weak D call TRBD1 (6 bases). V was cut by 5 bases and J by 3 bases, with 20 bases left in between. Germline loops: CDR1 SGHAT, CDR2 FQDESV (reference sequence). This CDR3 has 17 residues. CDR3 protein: CASSHSPAGAYKNIQYF. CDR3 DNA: TGTGCCAGCAGCCACTCGCCGGCAGGGGCCTACAAAAACATTCAGTACTTC.

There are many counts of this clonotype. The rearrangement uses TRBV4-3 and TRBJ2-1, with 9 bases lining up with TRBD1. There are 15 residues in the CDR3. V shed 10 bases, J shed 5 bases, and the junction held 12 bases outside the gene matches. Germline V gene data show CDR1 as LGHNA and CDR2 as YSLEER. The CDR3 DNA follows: TGCGCCACCTCCCCCGGGACAGGGAGAGACAATGAGCAGTTCTTC. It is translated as CATSPGTGRDNEQFF.

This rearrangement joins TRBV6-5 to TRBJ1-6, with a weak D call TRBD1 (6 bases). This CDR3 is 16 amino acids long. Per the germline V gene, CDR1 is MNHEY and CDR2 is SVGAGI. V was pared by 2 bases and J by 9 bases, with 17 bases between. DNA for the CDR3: TGTGCCAGCAGTTACGGGGCAGGGGCAAGGGGTTCACCCCTCCACTTT. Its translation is CASSYGAGARGSPLHF.

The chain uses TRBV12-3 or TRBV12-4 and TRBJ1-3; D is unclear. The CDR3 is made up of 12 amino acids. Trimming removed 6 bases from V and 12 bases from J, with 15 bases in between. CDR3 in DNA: TGTGCCAGCAGCCCGTCCGCGGATGACATATATTTT. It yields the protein CASSPSADDIYF.

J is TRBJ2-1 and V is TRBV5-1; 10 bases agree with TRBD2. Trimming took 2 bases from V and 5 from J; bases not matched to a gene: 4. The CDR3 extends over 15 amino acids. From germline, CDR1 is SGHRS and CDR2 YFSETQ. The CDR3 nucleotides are TGCGCCAGCAGCTTTAGCGGGAGGCTGGACAATGAGCAGTTCTTC. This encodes CASSFSGRLDNEQFF.

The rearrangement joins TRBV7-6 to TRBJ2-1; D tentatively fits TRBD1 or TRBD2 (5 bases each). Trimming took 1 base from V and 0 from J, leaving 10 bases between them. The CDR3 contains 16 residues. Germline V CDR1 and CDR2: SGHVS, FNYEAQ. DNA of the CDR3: TGTGCCAGCAGCTTAGAGTGGGGGAGCTCCTACAATGAGCAGTTCTTC. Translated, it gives CASSLEWGSSYNEQFF.

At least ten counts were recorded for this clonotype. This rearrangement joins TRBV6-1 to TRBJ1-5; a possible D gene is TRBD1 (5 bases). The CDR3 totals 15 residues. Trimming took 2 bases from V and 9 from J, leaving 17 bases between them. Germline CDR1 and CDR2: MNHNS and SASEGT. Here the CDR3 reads CASSETVGDAGPQHF. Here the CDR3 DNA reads TGTGCCAGCAGTGAAACAGTAGGGGATGCGGGGCCCCAGCATTTT.

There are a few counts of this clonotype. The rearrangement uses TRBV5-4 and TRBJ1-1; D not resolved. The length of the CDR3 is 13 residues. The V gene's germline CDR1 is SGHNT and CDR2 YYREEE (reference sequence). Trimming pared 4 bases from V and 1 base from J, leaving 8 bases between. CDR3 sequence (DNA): TGTGCCAGCAGCCTACAGCAGAACACTGAAGCTTTCTTT. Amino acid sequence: CASSLQQNTEAFF.

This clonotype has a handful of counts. In nucleotides, the CDR3 is TGCGCCAGCAGCCTAGGGACGTGGCCACTGGATCCCCTCCACTTT. It yields the protein CASSLGTWPLDPLHF. The chain couples TRBV5-1 to TRBJ1-6; perhaps TRBD1 as D (5 bases). The germline CDR1 and CDR2 sequences are SGHRS and YFSETQ. The CDR3 is 15 residues long. V gave up 4 bases and J gave up 13 bases, with 21 bases separating them.

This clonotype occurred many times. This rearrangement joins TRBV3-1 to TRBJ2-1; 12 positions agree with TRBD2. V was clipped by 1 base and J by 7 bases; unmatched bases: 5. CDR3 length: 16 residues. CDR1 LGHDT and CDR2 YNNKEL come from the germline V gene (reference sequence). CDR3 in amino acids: CASSQVLAGGVNEQFF. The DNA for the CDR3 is TGTGCCAGCAGCCAAGTACTAGCGGGGGGCGTAAATGAGCAGTTCTTC.

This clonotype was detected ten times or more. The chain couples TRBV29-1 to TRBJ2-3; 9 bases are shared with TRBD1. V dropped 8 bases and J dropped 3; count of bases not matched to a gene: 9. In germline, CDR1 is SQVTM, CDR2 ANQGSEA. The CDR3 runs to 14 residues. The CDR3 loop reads CSSSRTGVTDTQYF. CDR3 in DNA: TGCAGCTCGTCTAGGACAGGGGTGACAGATACGCAGTATTTT.

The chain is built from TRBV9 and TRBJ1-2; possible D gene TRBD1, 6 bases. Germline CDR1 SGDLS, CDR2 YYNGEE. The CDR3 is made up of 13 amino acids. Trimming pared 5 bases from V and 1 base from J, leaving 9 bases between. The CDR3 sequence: CASRDSINYGYTF. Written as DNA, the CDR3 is TGTGCCAGCAGGGACAGTATTAACTATGGCTACACCTTC.

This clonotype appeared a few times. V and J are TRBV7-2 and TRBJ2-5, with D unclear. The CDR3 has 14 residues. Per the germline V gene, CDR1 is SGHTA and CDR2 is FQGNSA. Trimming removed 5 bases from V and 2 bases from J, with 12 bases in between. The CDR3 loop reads CASSVGGPQETQYF. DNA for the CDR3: TGTGCCAGCAGCGTGGGCGGACCACAAGAGACCCAGTACTTC.

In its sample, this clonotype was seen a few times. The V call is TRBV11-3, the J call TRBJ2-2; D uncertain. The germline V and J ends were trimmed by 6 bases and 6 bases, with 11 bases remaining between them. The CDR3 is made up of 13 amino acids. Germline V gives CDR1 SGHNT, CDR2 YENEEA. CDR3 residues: CASSYNRAGELFF. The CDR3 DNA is TGTGCCAGCAGTTATAATCGGGCCGGGGAGCTGTTTTTT.

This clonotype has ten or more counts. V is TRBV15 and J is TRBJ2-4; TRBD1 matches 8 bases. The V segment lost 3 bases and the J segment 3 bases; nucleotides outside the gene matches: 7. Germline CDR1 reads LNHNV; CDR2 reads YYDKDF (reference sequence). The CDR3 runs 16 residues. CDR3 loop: CATSSPGQGVKNIQYF. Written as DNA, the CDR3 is TGTGCCACCAGCAGTCCCGGACAGGGTGTCAAAAACATTCAGTACTTC.